Reported below is one TCR beta chain. Germline CDR1 and CDR2: LGHDT and YNNKEL (reference sequence). The CDR3 is 14 amino acids. The V gene end was trimmed by 6 bases and the J gene end by 5 bases; junction bases not matched to a gene: 7. This entry is derived from a study of blood T cell repertoires in COVID-19. Overall study context: The United States, Italy and Spain supplied acute and convalescent COVID-19 samples.

In the original workflow: Nucleated cell counts were estimated from reference gene primer amplification. Sequencing was performed with immunoSEQ multiplex PCR; in TCRdb, only in-frame clones are kept and a portion is missing. V and J calls plus clone size are reproduced from that table; the DNA served to infer D and trimming. Here the sample spans 65,000 or so clones, roughly 87% being singletons. J is TRBJ1-1 and V is TRBV3-1 (or the pseudogene TRBV3-2), with 9 positions matching TRBD1. The source material was peripheral blood. The TCR was taken from a human donor with acute or convalescent COVID-19. The donor label of this sample is uncertain. CDR3 protein: CASRIQGARTEAFF. The CDR3 nucleotides are TGTGCCAGCAGGATACAGGGGGCGAGGACTGAAGCTTTCTTT.